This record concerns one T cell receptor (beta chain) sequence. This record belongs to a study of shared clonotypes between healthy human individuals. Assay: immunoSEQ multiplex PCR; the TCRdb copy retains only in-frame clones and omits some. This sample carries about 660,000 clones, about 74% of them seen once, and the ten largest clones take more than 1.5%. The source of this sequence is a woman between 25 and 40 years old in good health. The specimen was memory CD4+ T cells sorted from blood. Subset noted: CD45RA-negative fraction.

The CDR3 DNA reads as TGTGCCAGCAAAAGGTGGGGGGCCGATGGCTACACCTTC. Residues: CASKRWGADGYTF. The genes are TRBV5-4 and TRBJ1-2; a weak D match, TRBD1 (6 bases). CDR3 size: 13 residues. V was cut by 6 bases and J by 6 bases, with 15 bases left in between. CDR1 and CDR2 (germline): SGHNT, YYREEE (reference sequence).